Listed here are 17 T cell receptor beta chains from one sample, sequenced in a study of blood T cell repertoires in COVID-19. Method: immunoSEQ multiplex PCR; TCRdb's copy keeps in-frame clones and lacks some. The table includes 350,000 or so clones, around nine tenths detected once. Sequences were obtained from PBMCs or T cells enriched from blood (not recorded which). Receptors originate from a woman aged 25 to 39 who had been exposed to COVID-19.

The V gene is TRBV30, the J gene TRBJ1-1, with 7 bases matching TRBD1. V lost 0 bases and J lost 11; bases outside the gene matches: 6. The CDR3 has 12 amino acids. Germline CDR1 and CDR2: GTSNPN and SVGIG (reference sequence). The CDR3 spells CAWSVRTGAAFF. The CDR3 nucleotides are TGTGCCTGGAGTGTACGAACAGGGGCCGCTTTCTTT.

The rearrangement joins TRBV19 to TRBJ1-1; TRBD1 aligns across 7 bases. V was pared by 8 bases and J by 4 bases, with 7 bases of the junction left unmatched. The germline CDR1 and CDR2 sequences are LNHDA and SQIVND (reference sequence). The CDR3 is 13 amino acids. CDR3 nucleotides: TGTGCCAGTTCGAGACAGGGAACCACTGAAGCTTTCTTT. Protein sequence: CASSRQGTTEAFF.

The J gene is TRBJ2-6, the V gene TRBV19; D remains ambiguous. This CDR3 comprises 14 residues. Germline V gives CDR1 LNHDA, CDR2 SQIVND (reference sequence). With 5 bases removed from V and 3 bases from J, the gap between germline ends came to 8 bases. The CDR3, as DNA: TGTGCCAGTAGTGTAGGAGTTGGGGCCAACGTCCTGACTTTC. The encoded protein is CASSVGVGANVLTF. Using reference TRBV19 and TRBJ2-6 for the parts outside the CDR3, the full variable domain is DGGITQSPKYLFRKEGQNVTLSCEQNLNHDAMYWYRQDPGQGLRLIYYSQIVNDFQKGDIAEGYSVSREKKESFPLTVTSAQKNPTAFYLCASSVGVGANVLTFGAGSRLTVL.

The chain's CDR3 is CASSYGQGIGDTEAFF. The CDR3 DNA reads TGTGCCAGCAGCTACGGACAGGGAATCGGGGACACTGAAGCTTTCTTT. This chain joins TRBV11-2 and TRBJ1-1; 8 bases agree with TRBD1. Germline trimming cut 4 bases from V and 3 bases from J; bases unmatched to any gene: 10. Germline CDR1 SGHAT, CDR2 FQNNGV. CDR3 length: 16 residues. Looking up the rest from reference TRBV11-2 and TRBJ1-1 gives the full variable domain: EAGVAQSPRYKIIEKRQSVAFWCNPISGHATLYWYQQILGQGPKLLIQFQNNGVVDDSQLPKDRFSAERLKGVDSTLKIQPAKLEDSAVYLCASSYGQGIGDTEAFFGQGTRLTVV.

This clone appeared a single time. This rearrangement joins TRBV6-2 or TRBV6-3 to TRBJ2-2; TRBD1 is a possible D gene (5 bases). There are 14 residues in the CDR3. The germline V gene encodes CDR1 MNHEY and CDR2 SVGEGT. Trimming left V 5 bases short and J 6 bases short, with 13 bases between. The CDR3 sequence: CASSDIQGSGELFF. In DNA form, the CDR3 reads TGTGCCAGCAGTGACATTCAGGGATCCGGGGAGCTGTTTTTT.

The CDR3 bases are TGTGCCAGCAGCTCAGGGGAGAGCAATCAGCCCCAGCATTTT. Its translation: CASSSGESNQPQHF. V gene TRBV5-4 combines with J gene TRBJ1-5; D may be TRBD1 (6 bases). The CDR3 consists of 14 residues. V lost 3 bases, J lost 1 base, and 8 bases lay in between. Germline V gene lookup returns CDR1 SGHNT and CDR2 YYREEE (reference sequence).

The CDR3 loop is CASSPNAGTGGSGGNGYTF. The CDR3 DNA reads TGCGCCAGCAGTCCAAACGCCGGGACAGGGGGCTCGGGAGGCAATGGCTACACCTTC. The chain carries TRBV10-2 and TRBJ1-2, with 12 bases lining up with TRBD1. This CDR3 has 19 residues. The V gene's germline CDR1 is WSHSY and CDR2 SAAADI. The V gene end was trimmed by 5 bases and the J gene end by 6 bases; junction bases not matched to a gene: 19.

This clone is a singleton in its sample. V and J are TRBV5-8 and TRBJ2-3; possible D gene TRBD2, 6 bases. CDR3 length: 16 amino acids. V was shortened by 3 bases and J by 1 base, with 15 bases between the two germline ends. The germline V gene encodes CDR1 SGHTS and CDR2 YDEGEE. In DNA form, the CDR3 reads TGTGCCAGCAGCTCGGGGGTAGTGGTGGGCACAGATACGCAGTATTTT. The encoded protein is CASSSGVVVGTDTQYF.

V gene TRBV10-2 combines with J gene TRBJ2-1, with TRBD2 matching 7 bases. The V segment lost 0 bases and the J segment 8 bases; nucleotides outside the gene matches: 13. This CDR3 has 17 amino acids. The germline gives CDR1 WSHSY, CDR2 SAAADI. The CDR3 is CASSESRGRAWGDEQFF. For the CDR3, the DNA is TGCGCCAGCAGTGAGTCGAGAGGGAGGGCCTGGGGGGATGAGCAGTTCTTC.

V usage is TRBV28 and J usage is TRBJ2-7; D perhaps matches TRBD2 (5 bases). The CDR3 is 15 amino acids. Germline V gene data show CDR1 as MDHEN and CDR2 as SYDVKM. V was cut by 2 bases and J by 1 base, with 12 bases left in between. CDR3 region: CASSLAPGKSYEQYF. The CDR3 DNA reads TGTGCCAGCAGTTTAGCCCCCGGGAAATCCTACGAGCAGTACTTC. Filled out from reference TRBV28 and TRBJ2-7, the complete variable domain reads DVKVTQSSRYLVKRTGEKVFLECVQDMDHENMFWYRQDPGLGLRLIYFSYDVKMKEKGDIPEGYSVSREKKERFSLILESASTNQTSMYLCASSLAPGKSYEQYFGPGTRLTVT.

The V and J genes are TRBV2 and TRBJ1-2; D gene uncertain. Germline V lookup: CDR1 SNHLY, CDR2 FYNNEI. The CDR3 has 18 residues. V was clipped by 3 bases and J by 0 bases, with 20 bases between them. CDR3 region: CASSDTPAPTRANYGYTF. The CDR3 DNA reads as TGTGCCAGCAGTGATACCCCAGCCCCGACTCGGGCTAACTATGGCTACACCTTC.

V and J are TRBV7-2 and TRBJ2-7; 14 bases align to TRBD2. The V and J ends lost 5 bases and 2 bases, in that order; junction bases with no gene match: 8. The CDR3 length is 17 residues. Germline V gene data show CDR1 as SGHTA and CDR2 as FQGNSA. The CDR3 DNA is TGTGCCAGCAGCCCTACGGTGGGACTAGCGGGAGCCTACGAGCAGTACTTC. This gives the protein CASSPTVGLAGAYEQYF.

The V and J genes are TRBV28 and TRBJ1-5; D ambiguous. Trimming shortened V by 6 bases and J by 3 bases, and 3 bases separated the two germline ends. This CDR3 is 11 amino acids long. Looked up from germline, CDR1 is MDHEN and CDR2 is SYDVKM. The CDR3 DNA sequence: TGTGCCAGCAGCAACAATCAGCCCCAGCATTTT. The encoded protein is CASSNNQPQHF.

The chain has TRBV6-4 and TRBJ2-3; 10 bases agree with TRBD2. The CDR3 loop spans 15 amino acids. Germline-derived CDR1 and CDR2 are MRHNA and SNTAGT. After removal of 0 bases from V and 4 bases from J, the junction contained 1 base not matched to a gene. Here the CDR3 reads CASSDSSGRADTQYF. DNA for the CDR3: TGTGCCAGCAGTGACTCAAGCGGGAGGGCAGATACGCAGTATTTT.

This clone turned up a few times. J is TRBJ2-7 and V is TRBV4-2; 10 nucleotides align to TRBD2. The CDR3 runs to 16 residues. CDR1 is LGHNA, CDR2 YNFKEQ, per germline. J gave up 0 bases and V 0 bases, and 2 bases lay outside the gene matches. The CDR3 protein is CASSQETSGLSYEQYF. For the CDR3, the DNA is TGTGCCAGCAGCCAAGAGACTAGCGGGCTCTCCTACGAGCAGTACTTC.

This sequence joins TRBV3-1 (or the pseudogene TRBV3-2) and TRBJ2-7; weak D call: TRBD1 (6 bases). This CDR3 contains 12 residues. Trimming removed 1 base from V and 6 bases from J, with 7 bases in between. Germline CDR1 LGHDT, CDR2 YNNKEL (reference sequence). The CDR3 nucleotides read TGTGCCAGCAGCCAAGCACAGGGCGAGCAGTACTTC. Protein: CASSQAQGEQYF.

V is TRBV6-1 and J is TRBJ2-7; 10 positions agree with TRBD1. This CDR3 spans 18 amino acids. V shed 0 bases and J 2 bases; nucleotides not matched to a gene: 10. The germline gives CDR1 MNHNS, CDR2 SASEGT. The CDR3 DNA is TGTGCCAGCAGTGAAGCGTTTTTTGGGACAGGGGTACCCTACGAGCAGTACTTC. It codes for CASSEAFFGTGVPYEQYF.